The table lists the clone carrying this T cell receptor beta chain with a few counts. Its specificity is unknown. These data come from a study of beta chain features in type 1 diabetes. Whole-study findings and limits: TCRB CDR3s were moderately but significantly shorter in Type 1 diabetes patients in all four CD4+ subsets.

Expressed TCRB transcripts were sequenced because the isolated RNA had all been reverse transcribed beforehand. This table comes from immunoSEQ multiplex PCR, and its TCRdb copy is limited to in-frame clones, with some not included. There are about 160,000 clones in the sample; 7.8% occur only once, and about 0.9% lies in the top ten. This receptor was taken from a woman aged 40 to 55 with type 1 diabetes. Sequencing input: central memory CD4+ T cells from blood.

CDR3 loop: CAGGDSGANVLTF. CDR3 DNA: TGTGCTGGCGGGGACTCTGGGGCCAACGTCCTGACTTTC. This chain joins TRBV28 and TRBJ2-6, with D tentatively TRBD2 (6 bases). The V gene's germline CDR1 is MDHEN and CDR2 SYDVKM. The CDR3 has 13 amino acids.